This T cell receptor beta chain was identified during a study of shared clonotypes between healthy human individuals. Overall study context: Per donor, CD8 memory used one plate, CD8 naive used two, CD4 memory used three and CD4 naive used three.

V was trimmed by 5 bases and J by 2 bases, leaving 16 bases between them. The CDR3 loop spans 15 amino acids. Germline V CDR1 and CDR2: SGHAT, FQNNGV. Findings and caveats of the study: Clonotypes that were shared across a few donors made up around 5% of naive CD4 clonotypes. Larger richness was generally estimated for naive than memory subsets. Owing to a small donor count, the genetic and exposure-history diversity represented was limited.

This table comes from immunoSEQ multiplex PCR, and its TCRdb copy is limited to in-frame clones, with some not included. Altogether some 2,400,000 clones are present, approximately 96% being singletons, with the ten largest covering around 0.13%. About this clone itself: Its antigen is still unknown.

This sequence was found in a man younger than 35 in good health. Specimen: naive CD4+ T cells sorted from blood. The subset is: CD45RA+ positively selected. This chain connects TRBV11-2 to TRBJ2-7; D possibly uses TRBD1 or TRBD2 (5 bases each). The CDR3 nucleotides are TGTGCCAGCAGCCACGCCGGGACGCGGACCTACGAGCAGTACTTC. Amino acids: CASSHAGTRTYEQYF.